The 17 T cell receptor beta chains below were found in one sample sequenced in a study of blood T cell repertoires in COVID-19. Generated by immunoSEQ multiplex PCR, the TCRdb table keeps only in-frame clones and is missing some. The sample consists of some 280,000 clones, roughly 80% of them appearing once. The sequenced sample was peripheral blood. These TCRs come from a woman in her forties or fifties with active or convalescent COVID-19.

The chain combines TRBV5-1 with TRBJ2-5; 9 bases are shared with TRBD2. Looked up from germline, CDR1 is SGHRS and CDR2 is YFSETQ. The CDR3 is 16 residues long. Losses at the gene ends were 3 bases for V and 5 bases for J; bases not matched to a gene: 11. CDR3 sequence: CASSSGLAPEGETQYF. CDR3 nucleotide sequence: TGCGCCAGCAGCTCCGGACTAGCGCCTGAGGGGGAGACCCAGTACTTC.

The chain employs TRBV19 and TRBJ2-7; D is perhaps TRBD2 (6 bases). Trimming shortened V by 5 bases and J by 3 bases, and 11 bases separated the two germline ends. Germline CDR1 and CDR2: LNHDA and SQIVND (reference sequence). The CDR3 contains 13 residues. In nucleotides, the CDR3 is TGTGCCAGTAGTTCCTTCGGGGGCTACGAGCAGTACTTC. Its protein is CASSSFGGYEQYF.

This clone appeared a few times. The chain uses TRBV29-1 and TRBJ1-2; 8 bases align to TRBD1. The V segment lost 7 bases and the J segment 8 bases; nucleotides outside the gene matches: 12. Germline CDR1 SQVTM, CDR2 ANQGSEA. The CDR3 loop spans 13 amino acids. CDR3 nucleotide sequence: TGCAGCGGTCCCGGGACAGGTTTCGGAGGCTACACCTTC. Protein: CSGPGTGFGGYTF.

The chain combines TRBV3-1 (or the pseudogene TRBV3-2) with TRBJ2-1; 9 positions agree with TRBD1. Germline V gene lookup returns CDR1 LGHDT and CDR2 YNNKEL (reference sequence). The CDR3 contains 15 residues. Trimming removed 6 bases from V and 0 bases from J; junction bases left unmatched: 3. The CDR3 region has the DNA TGTGCCAGCAGAGGGACAGGGAGCTCCTACAATGAGCAGTTCTTC. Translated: CASRGTGSSYNEQFF.

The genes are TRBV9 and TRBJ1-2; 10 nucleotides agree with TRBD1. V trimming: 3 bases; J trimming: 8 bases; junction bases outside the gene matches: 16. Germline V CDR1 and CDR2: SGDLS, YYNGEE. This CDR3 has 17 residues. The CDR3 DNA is TGTGCCAGCAGCGAAAACCTTAACCGGGACAGGGGAGGCGGCTACACCTTC. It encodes CASSENLNRDRGGGYTF.

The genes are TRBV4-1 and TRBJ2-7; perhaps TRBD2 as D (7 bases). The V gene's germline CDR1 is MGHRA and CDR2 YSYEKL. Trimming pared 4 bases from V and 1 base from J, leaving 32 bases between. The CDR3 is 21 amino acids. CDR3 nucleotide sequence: TGCGCCAGCAGCCCGGTGAAACGACAGGAGAACACACCGGGGGGTTCCTACGAGCAGTACTTC. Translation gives CASSPVKRQENTPGGSYEQYF.

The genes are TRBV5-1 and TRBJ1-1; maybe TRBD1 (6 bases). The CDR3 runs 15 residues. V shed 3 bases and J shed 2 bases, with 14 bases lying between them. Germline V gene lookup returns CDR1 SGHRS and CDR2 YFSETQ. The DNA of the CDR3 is TGCGCCAGCAGCTCCACAGGGTTGGCAAACACTGAAGCTTTCTTT. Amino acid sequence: CASSSTGLANTEAFF. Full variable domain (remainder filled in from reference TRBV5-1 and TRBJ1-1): KAGVTQTPRYLIKTRGQQVTLSCSPISGHRSVSWYQQTPGQGLQFLFEYFSETQRNKGNFPGRFSGRQFSNSRSEMNVSTLELGDSALYLCASSSTGLANTEAFFGQGTRLTVV.

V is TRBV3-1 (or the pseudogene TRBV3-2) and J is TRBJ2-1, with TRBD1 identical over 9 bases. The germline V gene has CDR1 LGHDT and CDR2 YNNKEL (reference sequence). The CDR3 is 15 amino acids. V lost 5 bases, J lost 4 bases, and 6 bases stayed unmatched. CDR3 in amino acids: CASSYYRGQYNEQFF. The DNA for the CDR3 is TGTGCCAGCAGCTATTACAGGGGGCAGTACAATGAGCAGTTCTTC.

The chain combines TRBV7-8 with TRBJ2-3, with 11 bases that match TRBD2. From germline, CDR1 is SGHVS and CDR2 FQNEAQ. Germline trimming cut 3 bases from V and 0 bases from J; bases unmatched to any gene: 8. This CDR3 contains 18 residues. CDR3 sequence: CASSLVSGRGHSTDTQYF. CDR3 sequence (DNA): TGTGCCAGCAGCTTGGTTAGCGGGAGGGGTCATAGCACAGATACGCAGTATTTT.

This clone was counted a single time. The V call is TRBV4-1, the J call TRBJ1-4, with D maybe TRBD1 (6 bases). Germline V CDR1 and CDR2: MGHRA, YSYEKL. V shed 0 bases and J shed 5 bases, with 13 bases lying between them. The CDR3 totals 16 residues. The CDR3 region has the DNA TGCGCCAGCAGCCAAGACCCTAGAAGGGGGAATGAAAAACTGTTTTTT. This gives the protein CASSQDPRRGNEKLFF.

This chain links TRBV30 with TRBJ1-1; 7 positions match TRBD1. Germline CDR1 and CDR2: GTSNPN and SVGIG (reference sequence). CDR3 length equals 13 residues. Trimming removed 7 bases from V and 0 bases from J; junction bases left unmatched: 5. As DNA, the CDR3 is TGTGCCTTAAGACAGGGCTTGAACACTGAAGCTTTCTTT. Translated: CALRQGLNTEAFF.

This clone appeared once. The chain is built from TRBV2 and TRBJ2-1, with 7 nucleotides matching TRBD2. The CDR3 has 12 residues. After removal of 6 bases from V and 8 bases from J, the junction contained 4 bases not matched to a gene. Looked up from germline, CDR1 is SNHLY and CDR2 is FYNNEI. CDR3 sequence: CASSGGFDEQFF. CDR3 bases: TGTGCCAGCAGCGGGGGGTTTGATGAGCAGTTCTTC.

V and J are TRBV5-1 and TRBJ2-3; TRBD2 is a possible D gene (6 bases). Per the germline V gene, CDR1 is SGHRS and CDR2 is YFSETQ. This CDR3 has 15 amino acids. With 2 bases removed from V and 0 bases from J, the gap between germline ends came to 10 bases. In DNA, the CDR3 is TGCGCCAGCAGCTTCGGGGGATTTAGCACAGATACGCAGTATTTT. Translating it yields CASSFGGFSTDTQYF.

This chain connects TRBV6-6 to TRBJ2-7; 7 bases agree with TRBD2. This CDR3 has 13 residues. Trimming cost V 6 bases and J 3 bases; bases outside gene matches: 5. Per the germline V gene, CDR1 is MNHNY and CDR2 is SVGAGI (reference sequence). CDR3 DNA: TGTGCCAGCAGGGGCGGGAGTATCTACGAGCAGTACTTC. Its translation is CASRGGSIYEQYF.

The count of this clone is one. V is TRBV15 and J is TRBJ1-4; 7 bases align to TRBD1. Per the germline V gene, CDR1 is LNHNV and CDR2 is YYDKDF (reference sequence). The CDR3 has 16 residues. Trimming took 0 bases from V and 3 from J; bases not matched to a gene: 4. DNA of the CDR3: TGTGCCACCAGCAGAGATCTCCAGGGGGCTAATGAAAAACTGTTTTTT. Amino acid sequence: CATSRDLQGANEKLFF.

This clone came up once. Here the CDR3 DNA reads TGTGCCAGCAGTGAACAGACAGGGAACTATGGCTACACCTTC. Its protein is CASSEQTGNYGYTF. The rearrangement links TRBV6-1 to TRBJ1-2; 7 bases map to TRBD1. The CDR3 totals 14 residues. Germline V gene lookup returns CDR1 MNHNS and CDR2 SASEGT. Trimming cost V 2 bases and J 2 bases; bases outside gene matches: 2.

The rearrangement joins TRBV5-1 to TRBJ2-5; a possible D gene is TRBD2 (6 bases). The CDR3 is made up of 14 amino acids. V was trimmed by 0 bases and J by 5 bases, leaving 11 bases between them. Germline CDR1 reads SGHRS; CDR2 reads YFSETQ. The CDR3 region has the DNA TGCGCCAGCAGCTTGGCGGGAGCGAGGGAGACCCAGTACTTC. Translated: CASSLAGARETQYF.